These 30 T cell receptor beta chains came from one sample sequenced in a study of cytomegalovirus exposure and HLA in healthy donors. Primers for the PCR totalled 60 Vbeta and 13 Jbeta. Here immunoSEQ multiplex PCR was the method, and the copy in TCRdb shows in-frame clones only, minus some. This sample carries tens of thousands of clones, roughly 77% of them seen once, and the ten largest clones take roughly 2%. The sequenced sample was PBMCs. All receptors derive from a middle-aged man in good health and CMV-seronegative.

This chain connects TRBV5-1 to TRBJ2-1, with 12 bases fitting TRBD2. V trimming: 4 bases; J trimming: 1 base; junction bases outside the gene matches: 12. Germline CDR1 SGHRS, CDR2 YFSETQ. CDR3 size: 19 residues. CDR3 residues: CASSPHRLAGAQSYNEQFF. In DNA form, the CDR3 reads TGCGCCAGCAGCCCACATCGACTAGCGGGAGCACAGTCCTACAATGAGCAGTTCTTC.

J is TRBJ2-7 and V is TRBV19; maybe TRBD1 (6 bases). This CDR3 contains 14 residues. V lost 9 bases and J lost 5, with 20 bases in between. The V gene's germline CDR1 is LNHDA and CDR2 SQIVND (reference sequence). The CDR3 bases are TGTGCCAGCGCTCCCGAAGGGGGTCGGGACGAGCAGTACTTC. This translates into CASAPEGGRDEQYF.

J is TRBJ1-1 and V is TRBV16, with D perhaps matching TRBD1 (6 bases). Trimming shortened V by 6 bases and J by 4 bases, and 12 bases separated the two germline ends. The CDR3 is 13 amino acids. Germline-derived CDR1 and CDR2 are KGHSY and FQNENV. CDR3 region: CASSTGWSTEAFF. Here the CDR3 DNA reads TGTGCCAGCAGTACAGGGTGGAGCACTGAAGCTTTCTTT.

The chain combines TRBV5-1 with TRBJ1-4; tentative D call: TRBD1 (6 bases). Between the trimmed V and J ends, which lost 4 bases and 8 bases, there was a span of 12 bases. The CDR3 length is 13 residues. In germline, CDR1 is SGHRS, CDR2 YFSETQ. In DNA form, the CDR3 reads TGCGCCAGCAGCGCCACCGGGACAGAAAAACTGTTTTTT. Amino acid sequence: CASSATGTEKLFF. The variable domain in full, with the rest retrieved from reference TRBV5-1 and TRBJ1-4, is KAGVTQTPRYLIKTRGQQVTLSCSPISGHRSVSWYQQTPGQGLQFLFEYFSETQRNKGNFPGRFSGRQFSNSRSEMNVSTLELGDSALYLCASSATGTEKLFFGSGTQLSVL.

This chain links TRBV27 with TRBJ2-3, with D possibly matching TRBD1 (5 bases). Germline V CDR1 and CDR2: MNHEY, SMNVEV (reference sequence). V was pared by 6 bases and J by 4 bases, with 14 bases between. CDR3 length: 14 residues. The CDR3 loop reads CASSVQGFADTQYF. The DNA of the CDR3 is TGTGCCAGCAGCGTCCAGGGTTTTGCAGATACGCAGTATTTT.

The chain recombines TRBV19 with TRBJ2-1, with 9 bases aligning to TRBD2. Germline loops: CDR1 LNHDA, CDR2 SQIVND (reference sequence). The junction had 6 bases not matched to a gene; V was cut back by 6 bases and J by 6 bases. This CDR3 spans 14 amino acids. CDR3 nucleotides: TGTGCCAGTAGAGCGGGGGGAGTAGGCAATGAGCAGTTCTTC. Its translation: CASRAGGVGNEQFF.

The V call is TRBV11-2, the J call TRBJ2-7; 8 bases fit TRBD1. The V segment lost 5 bases and the J segment 6 bases; nucleotides outside the gene matches: 9. CDR3 length equals 14 residues. CDR1 and CDR2 (germline): SGHAT, FQNNGV. CDR3 amino acids: CASSLSGGASEQYF. The CDR3 nucleotides are TGTGCCAGCAGCCTTTCAGGGGGCGCATCCGAGCAGTACTTC.

The rearrangement joins TRBV27 to TRBJ1-2; TRBD1 might be the D (6 bases). Trimming shortened V by 4 bases and J by 3 bases, and 18 bases separated the two germline ends. The CDR3 has 16 residues. Germline values: CDR1 MNHEY, CDR2 SMNVEV (reference sequence). In DNA, the CDR3 is TGTGCCAGCAGTTCCTCGACCACAGGGTTGGACTATGGCTACACCTTC. It is translated as CASSSSTTGLDYGYTF.

The rearrangement joins TRBV10-2 to TRBJ2-3; 10 positions agree with TRBD1. This CDR3 has 19 amino acids. V dropped 9 bases and J dropped 0; count of bases not matched to a gene: 18. In germline, CDR1 is WSHSY, CDR2 SAAADI. The CDR3 coding sequence is TGCGCCAGTAGCAGACAGGGGGCGATATCCTTTACCAGCACAGATACGCAGTATTTT. Amino acids: CASSRQGAISFTSTDTQYF.

This chain uses TRBV30 with TRBJ2-1, with a weak D call TRBD2 (5 bases). This CDR3 region has 10 residues. Trimming cost V 6 bases and J 9 bases, with 9 bases left between them. Germline loops: CDR1 GTSNPN, CDR2 SVGIG (reference sequence). CDR3 nucleotides: TGTGCCTGTGGCGGACTTGAGCAGTTCTTC. This translates into CACGGLEQFF.

The chain joins TRBV27 to TRBJ1-5; 11 bases are shared with TRBD1. CDR3 length: 18 residues. Germline-derived CDR1 and CDR2 are MNHEY and SMNVEV (reference sequence). The junction had 12 bases not matched to a gene; V was cut back by 2 bases and J by 6 bases. This CDR3 reads CASSLTFGTGGLGQPQHF. Written as DNA, the CDR3 is TGTGCCAGCAGTTTAACTTTCGGGACAGGGGGTCTGGGTCAGCCCCAGCATTTT.

The chain is built from TRBV9 and TRBJ2-2; tentatively, D is TRBD2 (6 bases). The CDR3 has 16 amino acids. Per germline, CDR1 SGDLS and CDR2 YYNGEE. V lost 0 bases and J lost 3, with 12 bases in between. The CDR3: CASSVAASVYTGELFF. The DNA of the CDR3 is TGTGCCAGCAGCGTAGCAGCTAGCGTCTACACCGGGGAGCTGTTTTTT.

The chain is built from TRBV9 and TRBJ1-1; possible D gene TRBD1, 6 bases. Trimming pared 3 bases from V and 2 bases from J, leaving 14 bases between. Germline-derived CDR1 and CDR2 are SGDLS and YYNGEE. This CDR3 is 15 amino acids long. CDR3 DNA sequence: TGTGCCAGCAGCGCATTAGACAGGCACAACACTGAAGCTTTCTTT. Amino acids: CASSALDRHNTEAFF.

This clone was detected once. J is TRBJ1-3 and V is TRBV7-9; maybe TRBD1 (6 bases). Germline CDR1 SEHNR, CDR2 FQNEAQ (reference sequence). With 0 bases removed from V and 4 bases from J, the gap between germline ends came to 7 bases. This CDR3 is built from 14 residues. As DNA, the CDR3 is TGTGCCAGCAGCTTAGCAACAGGGGGAAACACCATATATTTT. Protein product: CASSLATGGNTIYF. Filled out from reference TRBV7-9 and TRBJ1-3, the complete variable domain reads DTGVSQNPRHKITKRGQNVTFRCDPISEHNRLYWYRQTLGQGPEFLTYFQNEAQLEKSRLLSDRFSAERPKGSFSTLEIQRTEQGDSAMYLCASSLATGGNTIYFGEGSWLTVV.

The V gene is TRBV10-1, the J gene TRBJ2-7; 9 bases line up with TRBD1. The CDR3 has 14 residues. Per the germline V gene, CDR1 is WNHNN and CDR2 is SYGVQD (reference sequence). V trimming: 2 bases; J trimming: 5 bases; junction bases outside the gene matches: 4. The CDR3 reads CASSEDGTGNEQYF. The CDR3 coding sequence is TGCGCCAGCAGTGAGGACGGGACAGGGAACGAGCAGTACTTC.

The chain employs TRBV2 and TRBJ2-1, with 8 bases fitting TRBD2. The CDR3 spans 15 residues. V lost 5 bases, J lost 3 bases, and 6 bases stayed unmatched. Per the germline V gene, CDR1 is SNHLY and CDR2 is FYNNEI. The CDR3 sequence: CASSMRSGGYNEQFF. CDR3 nucleotide sequence: TGTGCCAGCAGTATGAGGAGCGGGGGCTACAATGAGCAGTTCTTC. Full variable domain (outside the CDR3, taken from reference TRBV2 and TRBJ2-1): EPEVTQTPSHQVTQMGQEVILRCVPISNHLYFYWYRQILGQKVEFLVSFYNNEISEKSEIFDDQFSVERPDGSNFTLKIRSTKLEDSAMYFCASSMRSGGYNEQFFGPGTRLTVL.

The V call is TRBV5-1, the J call TRBJ2-7; no clear D gene. The CDR3 length is 14 residues. Germline V CDR1 and CDR2: SGHRS, YFSETQ. V lost 5 bases to trimming and J lost 0 bases, with 12 bases between them. CDR3 protein: CASSAGFSSYEQYF. The CDR3 nucleotides read TGCGCCAGCAGTGCAGGTTTCAGCTCCTACGAGCAGTACTTC.

This chain links TRBV7-2 with TRBJ2-7, with D tentatively TRBD2 (5 bases). The CDR3 totals 14 residues. Germline-derived CDR1 and CDR2 are SGHTA and FQGNSA. V was cut by 4 bases and J by 5 bases, with 15 bases left in between. The CDR3 bases are TGTGCCAGCAGCTCCCCTGAGCCGGGGAACGAGCAGTACTTC. This translates into CASSSPEPGNEQYF.

This clone occurred a few times. The rearrangement links TRBV5-1 to TRBJ1-1; D ambiguous. V was trimmed by 0 bases and J by 2 bases, leaving 8 bases between them. The CDR3 is 14 amino acids. Germline loops: CDR1 SGHRS, CDR2 YFSETQ. For the CDR3, the DNA is TGCGCCAGCAGCTTGGATCTCCTAAACACTGAAGCTTTCTTT. This translates into CASSLDLLNTEAFF. Based on the CDR3 plus reference TRBV5-1 and TRBJ1-1, the full variable domain is KAGVTQTPRYLIKTRGQQVTLSCSPISGHRSVSWYQQTPGQGLQFLFEYFSETQRNKGNFPGRFSGRQFSNSRSEMNVSTLELGDSALYLCASSLDLLNTEAFFGQGTRLTVV.

This clone was seen repeatedly, ten times or more. The gene calls are TRBV19 and TRBJ2-7; tentative D call: TRBD1 (8 bases). The germline CDR1 and CDR2 sequences are LNHDA and SQIVND (reference sequence). The CDR3 sequence is 14 residues long. Trimming cost V 3 bases and J 5 bases, with 14 bases left between them. The CDR3 sequence: CASSIYRGGNEQYF. DNA for the CDR3: TGTGCCAGTAGTATCTACAGGGGGGGCAACGAGCAGTACTTC.

V usage is TRBV19 and J usage is TRBJ2-3, with TRBD2 identical over 12 bases. The J segment lost 4 bases and the V segment lost 3 bases, leaving 5 bases of the junction unmatched. The CDR3 covers 16 residues. CDR1 and CDR2 (germline): LNHDA, SQIVND (reference sequence). CDR3 protein: CASSILAGGFADTQYF. The CDR3 DNA follows: TGTGCCAGTAGTATTCTAGCGGGAGGGTTCGCAGATACGCAGTATTTT. The full variable domain, rest sourced from reference TRBV19 and TRBJ2-3, is DGGITQSPKYLFRKEGQNVTLSCEQNLNHDAMYWYRQDPGQGLRLIYYSQIVNDFQKGDIAEGYSVSREKKESFPLTVTSAQKNPTAFYLCASSILAGGFADTQYFGPGTRLTVL.

The V call is TRBV2, the J call TRBJ2-5; D is ambiguous. V lost 7 bases and J 12 bases, leaving 6 bases between the germline ends. From germline, CDR1 is SNHLY and CDR2 FYNNEI. The CDR3 has 8 amino acids. In DNA form, the CDR3 reads TGTGCCAGCAACACTAAGTACTTC. Amino acids: CASNTKYF.

This clone was recorded once. This sequence joins TRBV29-1 and TRBJ2-3, with no clear D. Trimming removed 4 bases from V and 2 bases from J, with 4 bases in between. The germline CDR1 and CDR2 sequences are SQVTM and ANQGSEA. The CDR3 has 11 residues. For the CDR3, the DNA is TGCAGCGTTGCACACACAGATACGCAGTATTTT. This sequence encodes CSVAHTDTQYF.

V usage is TRBV10-3 and J usage is TRBJ2-7; D is perhaps TRBD2 (5 bases). V was shortened by 4 bases and J by 7 bases, with 14 bases between the two germline ends. Germline V gene data show CDR1 as ENHRY and CDR2 as SYGVKD. The CDR3 is made up of 13 amino acids. DNA of the CDR3: TGTGCCATCAGTGCGGCGACGAGGGCGGAGCAGTACTTC. Translation gives CAISAATRAEQYF.

The rearrangement joins TRBV6-1 to TRBJ1-2; the match to TRBD1 covers 7 bases. The germline CDR1 and CDR2 sequences are MNHNS and SASEGT. The CDR3 length is 15 residues. The trim removed 2 bases at V and 3 bases at J, leaving 6 bases unmatched. The CDR3, as DNA: TGTGCCAGCAGTGAACTGCAGGGGGGTGACTATGGCTACACCTTC. This encodes CASSELQGGDYGYTF.

The chain carries TRBV4-1 and TRBJ1-2, with 9 nucleotides matching TRBD1. The trim removed 5 bases at V and 4 bases at J, leaving 8 bases unmatched. The CDR3 runs to 15 residues. The germline CDR1 and CDR2 sequences are MGHRA and YSYEKL. The CDR3 sequence: CASSGPGQGGYGYTF. For the CDR3, the DNA is TGCGCCAGCAGCGGACCGGGACAGGGCGGCTATGGCTACACCTTC.

This chain links TRBV27 with TRBJ1-2; TRBD1 matches 7 bases. This CDR3 is built from 13 residues. Germline V gives CDR1 MNHEY, CDR2 SMNVEV (reference sequence). The ends lost 5 bases at V and 6 bases at J; junction bases unmatched: 6. CDR3 DNA sequence: TGTGCCAGCAGTCCGTGGACAGGAGATGGCTACACCTTC. This codes for CASSPWTGDGYTF.

This rearrangement joins TRBV14 to TRBJ2-7; no reliable D call. Germline loops: CDR1 SGHDN, CDR2 FVKESK. V was pared by 3 bases and J by 1 base, with 10 bases between. The CDR3 runs 14 residues. The CDR3 sequence is CASSQRLISYEQYF. The CDR3 coding sequence is TGTGCCAGCAGCCAGAGACTCATTTCCTACGAGCAGTACTTC.

About this clone itself: The junction and the germline gene differ at one end; a read error may be behind it. This chain connects TRBV13 to TRBJ2-3, with D maybe TRBD2 (6 bases). The CDR3 has 14 amino acids. The germline CDR1 and CDR2 sequences are PRHDT and FYEKMQ (reference sequence). The CDR3 spells CASSLGGSTDAQYF. The CDR3 nucleotides read TGTGCCAGCAGCTTGGGAGGAAGCACAGATGCGCAGTATTTT.

DNA of the CDR3: TGTGCCAGCAGCTTGGCAGGGGGCGCAGGTCAGCCCCAGCATTTT. The encoded protein is CASSLAGGAGQPQHF. This sequence joins TRBV5-6 and TRBJ1-5; TRBD1 agrees at 8 bases. The ends lost 0 bases at V and 6 bases at J; junction bases unmatched: 5. Germline V gene lookup returns CDR1 SGHDT and CDR2 YYEEEE. The CDR3 extends over 15 amino acids.